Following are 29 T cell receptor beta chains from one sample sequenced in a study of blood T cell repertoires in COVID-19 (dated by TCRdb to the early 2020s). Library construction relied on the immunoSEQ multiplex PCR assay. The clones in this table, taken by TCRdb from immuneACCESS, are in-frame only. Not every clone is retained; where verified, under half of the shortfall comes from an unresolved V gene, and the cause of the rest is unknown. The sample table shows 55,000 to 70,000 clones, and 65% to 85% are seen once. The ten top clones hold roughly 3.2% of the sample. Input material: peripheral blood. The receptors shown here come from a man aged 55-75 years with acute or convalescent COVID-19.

The CDR3 protein is CASSPTGSWKTQYF. The CDR3 DNA reads TGCGCCAGCAGCCCCACAGGGTCGTGGAAGACCCAGTACTTC. The chain carries TRBV5-1 and TRBJ2-5; a weak D match, TRBD1 (6 bases). The CDR3 sequence is 14 residues long. Looked up from germline, CDR1 is SGHRS and CDR2 is YFSETQ. Trimming shortened V by 4 bases and J by 6 bases, and 16 bases separated the two germline ends.

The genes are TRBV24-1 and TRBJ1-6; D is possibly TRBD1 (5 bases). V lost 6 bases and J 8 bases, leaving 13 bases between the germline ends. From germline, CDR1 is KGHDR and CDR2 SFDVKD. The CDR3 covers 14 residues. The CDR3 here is CATSLRGSYSPLHF. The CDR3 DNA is TGTGCCACCAGTTTGCGGGGCAGTTATTCACCCCTCCACTTT.

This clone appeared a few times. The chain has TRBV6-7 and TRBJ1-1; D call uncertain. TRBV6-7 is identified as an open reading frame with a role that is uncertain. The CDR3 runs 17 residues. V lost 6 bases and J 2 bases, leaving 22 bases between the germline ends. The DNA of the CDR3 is TGTGCCAGCAGCATTACCTTGACTCCCCTCTTTAACACTGAAGCTTTCTTT. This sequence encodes CASSITLTPLFNTEAFF.

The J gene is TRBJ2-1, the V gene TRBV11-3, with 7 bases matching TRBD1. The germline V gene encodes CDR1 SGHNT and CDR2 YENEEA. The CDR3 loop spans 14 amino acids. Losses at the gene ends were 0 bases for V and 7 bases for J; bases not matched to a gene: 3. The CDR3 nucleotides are TGTGCCAGCAGCTTAGAAGGGGGCCCGAATGAGCAGTTCTTC. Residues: CASSLEGGPNEQFF.

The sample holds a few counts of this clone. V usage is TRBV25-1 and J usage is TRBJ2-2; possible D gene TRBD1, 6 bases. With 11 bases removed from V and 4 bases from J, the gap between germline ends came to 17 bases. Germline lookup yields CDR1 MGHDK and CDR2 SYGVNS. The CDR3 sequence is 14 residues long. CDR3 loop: CAPPKGVSTGELFF. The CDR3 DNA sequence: TGTGCCCCCCCGAAGGGGGTGAGCACCGGGGAGCTGTTTTTT.

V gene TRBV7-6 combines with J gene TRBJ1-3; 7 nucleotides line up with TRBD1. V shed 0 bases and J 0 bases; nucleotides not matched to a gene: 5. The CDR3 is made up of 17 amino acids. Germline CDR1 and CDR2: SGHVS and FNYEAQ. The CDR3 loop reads CASSLAPTGISGNTIYF. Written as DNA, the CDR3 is TGTGCCAGCAGCTTAGCGCCGACAGGGATCTCTGGAAACACCATATATTTT.

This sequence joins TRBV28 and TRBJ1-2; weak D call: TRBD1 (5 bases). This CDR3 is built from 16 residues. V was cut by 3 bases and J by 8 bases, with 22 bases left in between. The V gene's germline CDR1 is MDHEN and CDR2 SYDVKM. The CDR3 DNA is TGTGCCAGCAGTTTCCCAGAATTCTTCGGACAAGGCGGCTACACCTTC. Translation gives CASSFPEFFGQGGYTF.

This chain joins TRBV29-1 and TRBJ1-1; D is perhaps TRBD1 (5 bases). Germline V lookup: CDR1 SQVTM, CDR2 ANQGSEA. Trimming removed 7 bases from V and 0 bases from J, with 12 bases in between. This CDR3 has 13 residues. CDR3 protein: CSGNRLLNTEAFF. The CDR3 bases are TGCAGCGGTAACAGGTTATTGAACACTGAAGCTTTCTTT.

The DNA for the CDR3 is TGCGCCAGCAGCCAGGCTAGCGGGGGTGCGCGCGAGCAGTACTTC. As protein: CASSQASGGAREQYF. This chain links TRBV4-1 with TRBJ2-7, with 10 bases identical to TRBD2. V shed 3 bases and J 6 bases; nucleotides not matched to a gene: 8. CDR3 size: 15 residues. Germline V CDR1 and CDR2: MGHRA, YSYEKL.

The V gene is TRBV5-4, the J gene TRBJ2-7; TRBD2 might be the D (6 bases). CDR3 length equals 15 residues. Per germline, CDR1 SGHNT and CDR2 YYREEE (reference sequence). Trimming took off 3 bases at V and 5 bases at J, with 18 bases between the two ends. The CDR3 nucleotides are TGTGCCAGCAGCTCCCGGGGTGAGGGAGGCCACGAGCAGTACTTC. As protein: CASSSRGEGGHEQYF.

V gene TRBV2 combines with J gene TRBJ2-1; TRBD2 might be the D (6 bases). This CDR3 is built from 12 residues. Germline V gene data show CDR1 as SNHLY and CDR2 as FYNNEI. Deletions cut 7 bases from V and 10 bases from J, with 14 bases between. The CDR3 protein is CASTLRGGEQFF. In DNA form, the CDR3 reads TGTGCCAGCACCTTACGTGGGGGGGAGCAGTTCTTC.

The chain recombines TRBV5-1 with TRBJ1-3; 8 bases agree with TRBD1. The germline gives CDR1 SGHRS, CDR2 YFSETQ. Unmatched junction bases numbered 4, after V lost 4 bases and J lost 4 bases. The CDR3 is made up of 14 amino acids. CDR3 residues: CASSPGTGGNTIYF. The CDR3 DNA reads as TGCGCCAGCAGCCCCGGGACAGGAGGAAACACCATATATTTT.

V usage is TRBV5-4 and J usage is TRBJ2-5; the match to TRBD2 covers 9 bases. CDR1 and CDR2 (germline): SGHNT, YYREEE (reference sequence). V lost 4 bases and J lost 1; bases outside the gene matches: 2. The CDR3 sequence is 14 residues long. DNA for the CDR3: TGTGCCAGCAGCCCGACTAGCGGCCAAGAGACCCAGTACTTC. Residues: CASSPTSGQETQYF.

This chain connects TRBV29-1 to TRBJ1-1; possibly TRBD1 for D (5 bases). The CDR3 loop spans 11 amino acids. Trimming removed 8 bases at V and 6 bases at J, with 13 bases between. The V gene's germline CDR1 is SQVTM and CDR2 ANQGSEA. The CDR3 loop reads CSSIRGAEAFF. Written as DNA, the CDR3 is TGCAGCTCGATTAGGGGCGCTGAAGCTTTCTTT.

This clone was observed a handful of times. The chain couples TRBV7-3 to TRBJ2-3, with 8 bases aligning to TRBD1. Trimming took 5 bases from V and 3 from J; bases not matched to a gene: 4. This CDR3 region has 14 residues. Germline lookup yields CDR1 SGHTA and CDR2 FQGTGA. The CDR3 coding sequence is TGTGCCAGCAGCCGCCAGGGGGCTACAGATACGCAGTATTTT. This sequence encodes CASSRQGATDTQYF.

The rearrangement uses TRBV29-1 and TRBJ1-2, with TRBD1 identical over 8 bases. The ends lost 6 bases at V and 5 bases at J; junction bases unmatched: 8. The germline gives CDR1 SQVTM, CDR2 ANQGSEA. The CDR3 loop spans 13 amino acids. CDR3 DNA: TGCAGCGTCTCCAGGGGGCCGGAGTATGGCTACACCTTC. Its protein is CSVSRGPEYGYTF.

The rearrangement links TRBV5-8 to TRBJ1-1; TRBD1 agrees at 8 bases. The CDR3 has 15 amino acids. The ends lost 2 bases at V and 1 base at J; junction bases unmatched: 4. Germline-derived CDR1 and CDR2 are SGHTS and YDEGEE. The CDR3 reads CASSFGDRSNTEAFF. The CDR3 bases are TGTGCCAGCAGCTTCGGGGACAGGTCGAACACTGAAGCTTTCTTT.

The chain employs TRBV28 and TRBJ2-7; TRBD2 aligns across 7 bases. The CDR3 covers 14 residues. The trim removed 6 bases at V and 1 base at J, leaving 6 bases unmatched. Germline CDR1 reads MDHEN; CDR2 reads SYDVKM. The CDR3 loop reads CASSPSGGSYEQYF. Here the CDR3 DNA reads TGTGCCAGCAGCCCTTCGGGGGGTTCCTACGAGCAGTACTTC.

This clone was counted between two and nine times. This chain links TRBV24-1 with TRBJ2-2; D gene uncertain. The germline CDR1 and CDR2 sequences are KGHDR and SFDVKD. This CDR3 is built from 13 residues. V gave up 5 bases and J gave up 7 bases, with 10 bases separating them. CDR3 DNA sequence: TGTGCCACCAGTGCGCAGGTAATCGGGGAGCTGTTTTTT. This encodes CATSAQVIGELFF.

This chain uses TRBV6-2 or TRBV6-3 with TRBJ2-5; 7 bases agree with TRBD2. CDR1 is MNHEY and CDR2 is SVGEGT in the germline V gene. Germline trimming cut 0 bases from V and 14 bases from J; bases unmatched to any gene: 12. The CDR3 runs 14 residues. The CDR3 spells CASSYSGGGARAYF. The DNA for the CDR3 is TGTGCCAGCAGTTACTCGGGGGGAGGGGCACGGGCTTACTTC.

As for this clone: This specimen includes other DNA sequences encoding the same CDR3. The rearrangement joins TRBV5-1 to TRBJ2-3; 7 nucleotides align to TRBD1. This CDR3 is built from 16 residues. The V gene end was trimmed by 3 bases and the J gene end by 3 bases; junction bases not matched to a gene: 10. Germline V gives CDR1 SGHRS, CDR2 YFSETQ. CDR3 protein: CASSSGTDRSTDTQYF. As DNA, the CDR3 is TGCGCCAGCAGCTCCGGGACAGATCGTTCAACAGATACGCAGTATTTT.

CDR3: CASSGGVSTDTQYF. CDR3 sequence (DNA): TGTGCCAGCAGCGGAGGGGTATCCACAGATACGCAGTATTTT. This chain joins TRBV7-9 and TRBJ2-3, with D possibly matching TRBD2 (6 bases). The CDR3 loop spans 14 amino acids. V was shortened by 5 bases and J by 2 bases, with 11 bases between the two germline ends. Germline-derived CDR1 and CDR2 are SEHNR and FQNEAQ (reference sequence). The variable domain in full, completed from reference TRBV7-9 and TRBJ2-3, reads DTGVSQNPRHKITKRGQNVTFRCDPISEHNRLYWYRQTLGQGPEFLTYFQNEAQLEKSRLLSDRFSAERPKGSFSTLEIQRTEQGDSAMYLCASSGGVSTDTQYFGPGTRLTVL.

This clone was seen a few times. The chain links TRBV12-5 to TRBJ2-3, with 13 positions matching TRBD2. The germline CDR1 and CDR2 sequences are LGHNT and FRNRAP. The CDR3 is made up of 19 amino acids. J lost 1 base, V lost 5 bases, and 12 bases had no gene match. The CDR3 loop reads CASGPTSGGLLVGTDTQYF. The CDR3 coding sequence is TGTGCTAGTGGTCCGACTAGCGGGGGGTTGTTAGTCGGCACAGATACGCAGTATTTT.

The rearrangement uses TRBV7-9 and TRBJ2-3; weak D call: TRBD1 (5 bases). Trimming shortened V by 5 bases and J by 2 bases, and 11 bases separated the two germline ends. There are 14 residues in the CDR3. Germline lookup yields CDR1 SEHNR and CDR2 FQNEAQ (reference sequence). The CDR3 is CASSLDRATDTQYF. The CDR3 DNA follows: TGTGCCAGCAGCCTCGACAGAGCCACAGATACGCAGTATTTT.

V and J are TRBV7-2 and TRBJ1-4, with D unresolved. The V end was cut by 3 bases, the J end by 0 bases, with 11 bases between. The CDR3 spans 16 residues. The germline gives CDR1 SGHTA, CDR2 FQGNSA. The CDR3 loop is CASSLPGGATNEKLFF. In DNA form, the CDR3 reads TGTGCCAGCAGCTTGCCAGGAGGTGCAACTAATGAAAAACTGTTTTTT.

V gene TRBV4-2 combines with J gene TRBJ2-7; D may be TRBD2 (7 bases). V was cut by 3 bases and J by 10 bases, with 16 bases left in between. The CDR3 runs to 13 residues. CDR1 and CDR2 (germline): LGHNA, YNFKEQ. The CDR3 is CASSQSPGGHQYF. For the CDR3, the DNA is TGTGCCAGCAGCCAGAGTCCGGGGGGACATCAGTACTTC.

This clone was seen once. The CDR3 here is CASSFTGRAGELFF. As DNA, the CDR3 is TGTGCCAGCAGCTTCACAGGGCGCGCCGGGGAGCTGTTTTTT. The chain has TRBV7-9 and TRBJ2-2; D perhaps matches TRBD1 (6 bases). Germline V gives CDR1 SEHNR, CDR2 FQNEAQ (reference sequence). The CDR3 is 14 amino acids. V was clipped by 3 bases and J by 6 bases, with 11 bases between them. The variable domain in full, completed from reference TRBV7-9 and TRBJ2-2, reads DTGVSQNPRHKITKRGQNVTFRCDPISEHNRLYWYRQTLGQGPEFLTYFQNEAQLEKSRLLSDRFSAERPKGSFSTLEIQRTEQGDSAMYLCASSFTGRAGELFFGEGSRLTVL.

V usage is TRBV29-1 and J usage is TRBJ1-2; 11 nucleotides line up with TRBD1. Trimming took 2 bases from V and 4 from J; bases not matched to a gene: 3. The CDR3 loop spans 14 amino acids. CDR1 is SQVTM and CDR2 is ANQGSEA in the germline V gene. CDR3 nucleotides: TGCAGCGTTGAAAGGACAGGGGGCGCCTATGGCTACACCTTC. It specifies CSVERTGGAYGYTF.

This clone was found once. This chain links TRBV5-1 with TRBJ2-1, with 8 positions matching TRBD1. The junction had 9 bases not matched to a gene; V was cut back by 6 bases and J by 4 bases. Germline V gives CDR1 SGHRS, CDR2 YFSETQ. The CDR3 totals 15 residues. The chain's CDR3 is CASNRPGQGYNEQFF. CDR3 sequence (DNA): TGCGCCAGCAACCGACCCGGACAGGGATACAATGAGCAGTTCTTC.